This record looks at one T cell receptor beta chain sequence and its context. This record comes from a study of shared clonotypes between healthy human individuals. CD4+ cells underwent separation, giving CD45RA+ naive and CD45RA-negative memory subsets. Evenly divided among several immunoSEQ plates was the genomic DNA of each subset. Method: immunoSEQ multiplex PCR; TCRdb's copy keeps in-frame clones and lacks some. The sample holds fewer than 1.8 million clones; just under 99% are singletons and the top ten take approximately 0.4%. The trim removed 7 bases at V and 1 base at J, leaving 8 bases unmatched. Germline-derived CDR1 and CDR2 are SGDLS and YYNGEE. The length of the CDR3 is 15 residues.

Sequenced sample: naive CD4+ T cells sorted from blood. Subset reported: CD45RA+ positively selected. This chain connects TRBV9 to TRBJ2-1, with 7 bases lining up with TRBD2. The TCR originated in a man aged 30 to 39 in good health. The CDR3: CASGVAGNSYNEQFF. The CDR3, as DNA: TGTGCCAGCGGGGTAGCGGGCAATTCCTACAATGAGCAGTTCTTC.